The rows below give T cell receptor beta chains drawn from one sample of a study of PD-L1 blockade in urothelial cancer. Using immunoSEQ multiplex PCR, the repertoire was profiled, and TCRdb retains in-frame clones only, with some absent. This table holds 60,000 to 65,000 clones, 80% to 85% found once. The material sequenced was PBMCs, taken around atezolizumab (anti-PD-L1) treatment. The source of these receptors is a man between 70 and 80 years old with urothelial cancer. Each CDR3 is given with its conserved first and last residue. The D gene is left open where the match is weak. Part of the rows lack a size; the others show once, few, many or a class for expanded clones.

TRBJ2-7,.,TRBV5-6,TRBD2,CASSFRLAGSYEQYF,TGTGCCAGCAGCTTCCGACTAGCGGGTTCCTACGAGCAGTACTTC
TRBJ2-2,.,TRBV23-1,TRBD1,CASSHPGQGAEYTGELFF,TGCGCCAGCAGTCATCCGGGACAGGGGGCTGAATACACCGGGGAGCTGTTTTTT
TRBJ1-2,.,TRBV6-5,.,CASTQSGPGGGYTF,TGTGCCAGCACCCAATCAGGGCCAGGCGGTGGCTACACCTTC
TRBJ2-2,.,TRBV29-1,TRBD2,CSVLSGRVATGELFF,TGCAGCGTCCTTAGCGGGAGGGTTGCGACCGGGGAGCTGTTTTTT
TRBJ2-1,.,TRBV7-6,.,CASSYSGDFPEQFF,TGTGCCAGCAGCTACTCAGGGGATTTCCCTGAGCAGTTCTTC
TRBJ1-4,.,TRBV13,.,CASSFGTKFDEKLFF,TGTGCCAGCAGCTTCGGAACTAAATTTGATGAAAAACTGTTTTTT
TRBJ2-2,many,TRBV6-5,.,CASSYSFQNTGELFF,TGTGCCAGCAGTTACTCATTCCAGAACACCGGGGAGCTGTTTTTT
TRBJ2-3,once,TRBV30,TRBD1,CAMELGQATDTQYF,TGTGCGATGGAGTTGGGACAGGCCACAGATACGCAGTATTTT
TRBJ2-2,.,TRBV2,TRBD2,CASNHGLAPVGELFF,TGTGCCAGCAATCATGGACTAGCCCCCGTCGGGGAGCTGTTTTTT
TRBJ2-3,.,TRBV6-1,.,CASSESPVEPTDTQYF,TGTGCCAGCAGTGAATCCCCGGTTGAACCCACAGATACGCAGTATTTT
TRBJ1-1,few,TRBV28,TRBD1,CASSNPGRTGSGTEAFF,TGTGCCAGCAGTAACCCAGGACGGACAGGGTCGGGGACTGAAGCTTTCTTT
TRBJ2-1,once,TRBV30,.,CAWSRSGSYNEQFF,TGTGCCTGGAGTAGGAGCGGATCCTACAATGAGCAGTTCTTC
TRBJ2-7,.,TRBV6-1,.,CASGTAGGKGYEQYF,TGTGCCAGCGGGACAGCGGGCGGGAAAGGGTACGAGCAGTACTTC
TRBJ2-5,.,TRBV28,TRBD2,CASSISGRKETQYF,TGTGCCAGCAGTATTAGCGGGAGGAAAGAGACCCAGTACTTC
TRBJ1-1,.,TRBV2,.,CASSLQGNTEAFF,TGTGCCAGCAGTCTGCAGGGGAACACTGAAGCTTTCTTT
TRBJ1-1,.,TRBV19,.,CASSGRVIEAFF,TGTGCCAGTAGTGGGCGGGTAATTGAAGCTTTCTTT
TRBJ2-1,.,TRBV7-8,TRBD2,CASGPRTSGRDNEQFF,TGTGCCAGCGGCCCCCGGACTAGCGGGAGGGACAATGAGCAGTTCTTC
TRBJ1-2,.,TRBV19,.,CASSIGRYGYTF,TGTGCCAGTAGTATTGGCAGGTATGGCTACACCTTC
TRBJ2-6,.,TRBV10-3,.,CAISAARVSGANVLTF,TGTGCCATCAGTGCGGCCCGGGTCTCTGGGGCCAACGTCCTGACTTTC
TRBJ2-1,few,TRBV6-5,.,CASSRTGSSYNEQFF,TGTGCCAGCAGCCGTACAGGGAGCTCCTACAATGAGCAGTTCTTC
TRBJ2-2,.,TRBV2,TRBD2,CASSGTSGPTGELFF,TGTGCCAGCAGCGGGACTAGCGGTCCCACCGGGGAGCTGTTTTTT
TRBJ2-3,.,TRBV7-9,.,CASYRSGGAFTDTQYF,TGTGCCAGCTACCGAAGTGGCGGGGCCTTCACAGATACGCAGTATTTT
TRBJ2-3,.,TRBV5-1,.,CASSLARVKGDTQYF,TGCGCCAGCAGCTTGGCCAGGGTGAAGGGAGATACGCAGTATTTT
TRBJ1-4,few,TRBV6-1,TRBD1,CASSERDSRNEKLFF,TGTGCCAGCAGTGAACGGGACAGCAGAAATGAAAAACTGTTTTTT
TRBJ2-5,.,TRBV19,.,CASSIGRQQETQYF,TGTGCCAGTAGTATAGGGAGACAGCAAGAGACCCAGTACTTC
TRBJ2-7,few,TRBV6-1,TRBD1,CASGQGVRYEQYF,TGTGCTTCAGGACAGGGGGTTCGATACGAGCAGTACTTC
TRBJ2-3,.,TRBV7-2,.,CASSLDGGSTDTQYF,TGTGCCAGCAGCTTAGATGGCGGAAGCACAGATACGCAGTATTTT
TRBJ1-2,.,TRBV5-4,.,CASSPGTRSEGYTF,TGTGCCAGCAGCCCCGGGACACGGAGTGAGGGCTACACCTTC
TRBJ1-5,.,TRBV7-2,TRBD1,CASSPEGQGYQPQHF,TGTGCCAGCAGCCCCGAGGGACAGGGGTATCAGCCCCAGCATTTT